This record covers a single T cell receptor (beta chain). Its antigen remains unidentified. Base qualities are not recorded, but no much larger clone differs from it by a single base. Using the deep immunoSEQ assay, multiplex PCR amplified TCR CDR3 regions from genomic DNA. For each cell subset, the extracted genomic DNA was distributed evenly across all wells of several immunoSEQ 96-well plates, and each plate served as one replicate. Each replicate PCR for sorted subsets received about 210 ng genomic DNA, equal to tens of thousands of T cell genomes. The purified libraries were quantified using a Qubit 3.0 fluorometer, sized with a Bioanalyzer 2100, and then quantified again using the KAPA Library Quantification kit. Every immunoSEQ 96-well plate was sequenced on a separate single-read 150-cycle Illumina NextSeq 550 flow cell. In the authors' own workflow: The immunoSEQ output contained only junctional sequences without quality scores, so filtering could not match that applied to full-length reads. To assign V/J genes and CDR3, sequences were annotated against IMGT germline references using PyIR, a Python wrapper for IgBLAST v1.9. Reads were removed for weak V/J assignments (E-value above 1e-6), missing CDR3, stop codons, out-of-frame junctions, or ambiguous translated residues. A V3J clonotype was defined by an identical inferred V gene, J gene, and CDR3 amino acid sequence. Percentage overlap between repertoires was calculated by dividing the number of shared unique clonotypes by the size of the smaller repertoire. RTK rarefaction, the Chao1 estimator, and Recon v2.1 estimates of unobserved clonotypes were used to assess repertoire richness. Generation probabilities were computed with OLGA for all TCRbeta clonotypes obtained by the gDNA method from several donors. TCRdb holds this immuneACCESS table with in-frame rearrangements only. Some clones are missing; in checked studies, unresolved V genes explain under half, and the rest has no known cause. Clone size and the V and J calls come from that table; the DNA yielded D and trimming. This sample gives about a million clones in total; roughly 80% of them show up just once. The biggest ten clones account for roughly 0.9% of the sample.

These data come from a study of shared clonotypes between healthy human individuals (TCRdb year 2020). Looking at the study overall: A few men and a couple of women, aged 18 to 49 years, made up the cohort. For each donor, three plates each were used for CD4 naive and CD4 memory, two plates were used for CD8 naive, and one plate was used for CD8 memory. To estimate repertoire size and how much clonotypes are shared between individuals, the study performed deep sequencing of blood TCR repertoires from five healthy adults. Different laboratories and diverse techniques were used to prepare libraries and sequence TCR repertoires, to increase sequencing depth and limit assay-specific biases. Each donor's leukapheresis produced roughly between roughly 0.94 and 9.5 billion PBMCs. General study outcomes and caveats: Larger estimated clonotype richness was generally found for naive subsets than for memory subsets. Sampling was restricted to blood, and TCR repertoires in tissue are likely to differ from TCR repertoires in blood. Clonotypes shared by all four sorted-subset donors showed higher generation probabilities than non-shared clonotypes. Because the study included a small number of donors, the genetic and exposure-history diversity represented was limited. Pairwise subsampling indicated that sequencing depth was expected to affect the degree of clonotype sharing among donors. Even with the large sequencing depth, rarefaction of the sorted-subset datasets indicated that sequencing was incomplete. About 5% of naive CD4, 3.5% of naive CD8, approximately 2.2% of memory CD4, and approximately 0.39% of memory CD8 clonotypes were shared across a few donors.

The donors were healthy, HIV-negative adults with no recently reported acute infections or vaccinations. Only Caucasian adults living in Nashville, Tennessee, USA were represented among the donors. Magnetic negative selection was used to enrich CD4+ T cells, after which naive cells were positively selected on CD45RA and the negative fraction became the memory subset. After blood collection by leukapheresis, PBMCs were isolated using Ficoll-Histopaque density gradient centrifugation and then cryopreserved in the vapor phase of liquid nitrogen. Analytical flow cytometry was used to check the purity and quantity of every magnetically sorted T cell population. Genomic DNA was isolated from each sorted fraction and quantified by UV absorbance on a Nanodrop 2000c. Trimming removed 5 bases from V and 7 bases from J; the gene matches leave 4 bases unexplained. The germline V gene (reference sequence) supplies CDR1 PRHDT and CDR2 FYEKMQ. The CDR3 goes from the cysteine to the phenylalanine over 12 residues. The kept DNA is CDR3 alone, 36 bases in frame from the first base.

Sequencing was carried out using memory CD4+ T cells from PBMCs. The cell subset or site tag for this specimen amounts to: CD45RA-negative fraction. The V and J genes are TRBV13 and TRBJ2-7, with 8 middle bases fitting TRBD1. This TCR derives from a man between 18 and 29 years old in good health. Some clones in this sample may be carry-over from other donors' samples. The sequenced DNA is TGTGCCAGCAGCCTTACAGGGGGAGAGCAGTACTTC. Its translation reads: CASSLTGGEQYF. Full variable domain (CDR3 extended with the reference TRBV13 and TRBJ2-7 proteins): AAGVIQSPRHLIKEKRETATLKCYPIPRHDTVYWYQQGPGQDPQFLISFYEKMQSDKGSIPDRFSAQQFSDYHSELNMSSLELGDSALYFCASSLTGGEQYFGPGTRLTVT.